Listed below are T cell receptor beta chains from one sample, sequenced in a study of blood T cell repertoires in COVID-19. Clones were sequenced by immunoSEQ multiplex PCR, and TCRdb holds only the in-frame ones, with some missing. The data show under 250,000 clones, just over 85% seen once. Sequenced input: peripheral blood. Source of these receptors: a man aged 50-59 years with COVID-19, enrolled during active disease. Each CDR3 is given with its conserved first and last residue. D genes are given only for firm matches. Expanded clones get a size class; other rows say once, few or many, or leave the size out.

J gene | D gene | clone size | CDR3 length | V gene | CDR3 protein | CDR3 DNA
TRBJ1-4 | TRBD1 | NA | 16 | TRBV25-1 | CASSELKDREGEKLFF | TGTGCCAGCAGTGAATTGAAGGACAGGGAGGGTGAAAAACTGTTTTTT
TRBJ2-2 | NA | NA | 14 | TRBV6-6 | CASSYRAGTGELFF | TGTGCCAGCAGTTACCGCGCGGGCACCGGGGAGCTGTTTTTT
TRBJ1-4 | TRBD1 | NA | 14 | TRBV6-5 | CASTRQGTNEKLFF | TGTGCCAGCACCAGACAGGGAACTAATGAAAAACTGTTTTTT
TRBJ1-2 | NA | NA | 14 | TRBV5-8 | CASSSSGQPSGYTF | TGTGCCAGCAGCTCCTCCGGTCAACCATCAGGCTACACCTTC
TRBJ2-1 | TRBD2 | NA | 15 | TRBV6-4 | CASSRGDPQINEQFF | TGTGCCAGCAGCCGGGGGGACCCCCAAATCAATGAGCAGTTCTTC
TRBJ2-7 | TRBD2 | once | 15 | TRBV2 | CASRMTSGETYEQYF | TGTGCCAGCAGGATGACTAGCGGGGAAACCTACGAGCAGTACTTC
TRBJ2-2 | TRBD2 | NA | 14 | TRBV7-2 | CASSILAGVRELFF | TGTGCCAGCAGCATATTAGCGGGAGTCAGGGAGCTGTTTTTT
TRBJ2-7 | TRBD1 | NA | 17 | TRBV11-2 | CASSVGTAQEAHYEQYF | TGTGCCAGCAGCGTAGGGACAGCGCAAGAAGCCCACTACGAGCAGTACTTC
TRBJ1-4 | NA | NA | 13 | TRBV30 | CAWSRGEEGLSFF | TGTGCCTGGAGCCGGGGGGAGGAGGGACTCAGTTTTTTT
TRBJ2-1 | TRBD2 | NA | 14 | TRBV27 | CASAELAVYNEQFF | TGTGCCAGCGCGGAGCTAGCGGTATACAATGAGCAGTTCTTC
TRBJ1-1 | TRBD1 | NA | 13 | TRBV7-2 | CASSMGQTTEAFF | TGTGCCAGCAGCATGGGACAGACCACTGAAGCTTTCTTT
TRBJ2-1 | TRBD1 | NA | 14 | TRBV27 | CASSFDRGYNEQFF | TGTGCCAGCAGTTTTGACAGGGGTTACAATGAGCAGTTCTTC
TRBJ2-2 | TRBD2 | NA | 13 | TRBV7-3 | CASSSGLGGELFF | TGTGCCAGCAGCTCGGGACTAGGCGGGGAGCTGTTTTTT
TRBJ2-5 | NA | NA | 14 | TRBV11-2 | CASSLRQTQETQYF | TGTGCCAGCAGCTTAAGACAGACCCAAGAGACCCAGTACTTC
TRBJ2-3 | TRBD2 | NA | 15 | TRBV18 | CASSPDGASGITQYF | TGTGCCAGCTCACCAGATGGGGCTAGCGGGATTACGCAGTATTTT